These T cell receptor beta chains were read from a single sample in a study of T cell responses to AZD1222 COVID-19 vaccine. Sequenced by immunoSEQ multiplex PCR; TCRdb stores in-frame clones only, minus some. Of roughly 180,000 clones in the sample, 88% were seen once. This specimen consisted of peripheral blood, obtained on day 0 of AZD1222 vaccination. These receptors all stem from an adult in good health. Each CDR3 is given with its conserved first and last residue. The D gene is left open where the match is weak. Not all rows give a size; the values are once, few, many and, for expanded clones, a class.

. TRBJ1-2 . TRBV30 CAWSTSGHRYPPGGYTF TGTGCCTGGAGTACCTCGGGACACCGTTATCCCCCGGGAGGCTACACCTTC
TRBD1 TRBJ1-5 . TRBV6-2/TRBV6-3 CASSDRVNQPQHF TGTGCCAGCAGTGACAGGGTCAATCAGCCCCAGCATTTT
. TRBJ2-7 . TRBV2 CASSDNSYEQYF TGTGCCAGCAGTGACAACTCCTACGAGCAGTACTTC
TRBD1 TRBJ2-7 . TRBV18 CASSQRTGEKKLYEQYF TGTGCCAGCTCACAAAGGACAGGGGAAAAAAAACTCTACGAGCAGTACTTC
. TRBJ2-7 . TRBV5-6 CASGDTGRGPGEQYF TGTGCCAGCGGCGACACAGGACGGGGTCCGGGGGAGCAGTACTTC
. TRBJ2-7 . TRBV12-3/TRBV12-4 CASSLVGEREQYF TGTGCCAGCAGTTTAGTAGGGGAGCGCGAGCAGTACTTC
. TRBJ2-7 . TRBV28 CASSPEGQSLKSSYEQYF TGTGCCAGCAGCCCGGAGGGACAGAGCCTTAAGAGCTCCTACGAGCAGTACTTC
. TRBJ1-4 . TRBV7-2 CASSPLMRRGEKLFF TGTGCCAGCAGCCCCCTGATGAGGCGGGGGGAAAAACTGTTTTTT
. TRBJ2-3 . TRBV5-1 CASSLRGTDTQYF TGCGCCAGCAGCTTGAGAGGCACAGATACGCAGTATTTT
TRBD1 TRBJ1-6 . TRBV6-6 CASSRQGLWSPLHF TGTGCCAGCAGTCGACAGGGGCTATGGTCACCCCTCCACTTT
TRBD1 TRBJ1-1 . TRBV6-5 CASRTRGVNTEAFF TGTGCCAGCAGAACCAGGGGGGTGAACACTGAAGCTTTCTTT
. TRBJ2-1 . TRBV9 CASSVAAGGGYYNEQFF TGTGCCAGCAGCGTAGCCGCTGGGGGGGGCTACTACAATGAGCAGTTCTTC
. TRBJ1-2 . TRBV5-1 CASSLVGGDYGYTF TGCGCCAGCAGCTTGGTCGGGGGCGACTATGGCTACACCTTC
TRBD1 TRBJ1-5 . TRBV29-1 CSVVVTGQGGQPQHF TGCAGCGTTGTTGTAACGGGACAGGGGGGTCAGCCCCAGCATTTT
TRBD1 TRBJ1-5 . TRBV27 CASSFAGGGNQPQHF TGTGCCAGCAGTTTCGCAGGGGGAGGCAATCAGCCCCAGCATTTT
. TRBJ1-1 . TRBV6-5 CASGGSGFTEAFF TGTGCCAGCGGAGGGTCTGGGTTCACTGAAGCTTTCTTT
. TRBJ2-6 . TRBV27 CASSFSLTGRRSSGANVLTF TGTGCCAGCAGTTTTTCCTTAACGGGACGTAGAAGCTCTGGGGCCAACGTCCTGACTTTC
TRBD2 TRBJ2-1 . TRBV11-1 CASSLTSGYNEQFF TGTGCCAGCAGCTTAACTAGCGGGTACAATGAGCAGTTCTTC
TRBD1 TRBJ2-7 . TRBV3-1/TRBV3-2 CASSLLGTGDSGQYF TGTGCCAGCAGCCTACTCGGGACAGGGGATTCTGGGCAGTACTTC
TRBD1 TRBJ1-6 . TRBV5-1 CASSFGQGHNSPLHF TGCGCCAGCAGCTTCGGACAGGGTCATAATTCACCCCTCCACTTT
TRBD1 TRBJ2-3 . TRBV14 CASSRRDRSATPDTQYF TGTGCCAGCAGCCGGCGGGACAGGTCGGCTACCCCAGATACGCAGTATTTT
TRBD2 TRBJ2-7 . TRBV24-1 CATSVGGGPSYEQYF TGTGCCACCAGTGTCGGGGGAGGGCCTTCCTACGAGCAGTACTTC
. TRBJ2-3 . TRBV5-1 CASSSGRDTDTQYF TGCGCCAGCAGTTCAGGGAGGGACACCGATACGCAGTATTTT
. TRBJ1-4 once TRBV4-1 CASSPSLREKLFF TGCGCCAGCAGCCCCTCCTTACGGGAAAAACTGTTTTTT
TRBD2 TRBJ2-2 once TRBV4-2 CASSLPTSGGAGELFF TGTGCCAGCAGCCTCCCGACTAGCGGGGGGGCTGGGGAGCTGTTTTTT
. TRBJ2-7 few TRBV10-2 CASSEASPPYEQYF TGCGCCAGCAGTGAGGCCAGCCCCCCCTACGAGCAGTACTTC
TRBD1 TRBJ1-1 . TRBV6-5 CASRRTGSTEAFF TGTGCCAGCAGGAGGACAGGGAGCACTGAAGCTTTCTTT
TRBD1 TRBJ1-5 . TRBV5-1 CASSLGDRQGGQPQHF TGCGCCAGCAGCTTGGGAGATCGACAGGGAGGTCAGCCCCAGCATTTT
. TRBJ1-6 . TRBV30 CAWSLASSYNSPLHF TGTGCCTGGAGTCTAGCCAGCTCCTATAATTCACCCCTCCACTTT
. TRBJ1-2 few TRBV12-5 CASGLSGTVWGYTF TGTGCTAGTGGTTTGTCGGGGACGGTTTGGGGCTACACCTTC
TRBD2 TRBJ2-3 . TRBV29-1 CSVAGTTTYSTDTQYF TGCAGCGTTGCCGGGACTACTACTTATAGCACAGATACGCAGTATTTT
TRBD1 TRBJ2-7 . TRBV25-1 CASSAWEGQGNYEQYF TGTGCCAGCAGTGCCTGGGAGGGACAGGGAAACTACGAGCAGTACTTC
. TRBJ1-6 . TRBV9 CASSARDVGSPLGPLHF TGTGCCAGCAGCGCTCGGGACGTCGGGTCCCCTCTCGGACCCCTCCACTTT
. TRBJ1-2 . TRBV11-2 CASSTPSDYGYTF TGTGCCAGCAGCACCCCCAGTGACTATGGCTACACCTTC
. TRBJ1-5 . TRBV10-3 CAIATGNQPQHF TGTGCCATTGCCACGGGCAATCAGCCCCAGCATTTT
. TRBJ1-5 . TRBV6-2/TRBV6-3 CASSWRLSNQPQHF TGTGCCAGCAGTTGGAGGCTTAGCAATCAGCCCCAGCATTTT
. TRBJ2-1 . TRBV19 CASRDSSYNEQFF TGTGCCAGTCGGGACTCGTCGTACAATGAGCAGTTCTTC
. TRBJ2-1 . TRBV5-5 CASSLGIVNEQFF TGTGCCAGCAGCTTGGGAATAGTGAATGAGCAGTTCTTC
. TRBJ2-2 . TRBV9 CASSVVSDTGELFF TGTGCCAGCAGCGTAGTGTCCGACACCGGGGAGCTGTTTTTT
. TRBJ2-3 . TRBV28 CASSLGQSTDTQYF TGTGCCAGCAGTTTGGGGCAGAGCACAGATACGCAGTATTTT
. TRBJ2-7 once TRBV4-3 CASSQDAQGYEQYF TGCGCCAGCAGCCAAGATGCTCAGGGGTACGAGCAGTACTTC
. TRBJ2-7 . TRBV28 CASSLSHGQSYEQYF TGTGCCAGCAGCTTATCCCACGGACAGTCCTACGAGCAGTACTTC
. TRBJ1-5 once TRBV7-8 CASSDRTVSQPQHF TGTGCCAGCAGCGATAGGACAGTGAGTCAGCCCCAGCATTTT
TRBD1 TRBJ1-3 . TRBV28 CASTQDRFSGNTIYF TGTGCCAGCACCCAGGACAGGTTCTCTGGAAACACCATATATTTT
. TRBJ2-3 few TRBV10-2 CASSDSTISTDTQYF TGCGCCAGCAGTGACTCCACCATTAGCACAGATACGCAGTATTTT
. TRBJ2-4 . TRBV6-5 CASRRGLVDIQYF TGTGCCAGTCGGAGGGGACTCGTAGACATTCAGTACTTC
. TRBJ1-1 . TRBV10-1 CASGEDQAFF TGCGCCAGTGGGGAGGATCAGGCTTTCTTT
TRBD1 TRBJ2-3 . TRBV2 CASGPGQDTDTQYF TGTGCCAGCGGGCCGGGACAGGACACAGATACGCAGTATTTT
. TRBJ1-5 once TRBV4-1 CASSQESYRDFEAQHF TGCGCCAGCAGCCAAGAATCGTACCGGGATTTCGAAGCCCAGCATTTT
. TRBJ1-3 . TRBV6-5 CASSPDNSGNTIYF TGTGCCAGCAGCCCCGACAACTCTGGAAACACCATATATTTT
. TRBJ1-5 . TRBV7-2 CASSPEALINQPQHF TGTGCCAGCAGCCCGGAGGCCCTTATCAATCAGCCCCAGCATTTT
TRBD1 TRBJ2-2 . TRBV6-2/TRBV6-3 CASSYQGQGTGELFF TGTGCCAGCAGTTACCAGGGACAGGGTACCGGGGAGCTGTTTTTT
. TRBJ2-1 . TRBV14 CASSQEPGDYNEQFF TGTGCCAGCAGCCAAGAACCTGGGGATTACAATGAGCAGTTCTTC
. TRBJ2-7 . TRBV19 CASKGTYEQYF TGTGCCAGTAAAGGGACCTACGAGCAGTACTTC
. TRBJ2-2 once TRBV9 CASSAEGKNTGELFF TGTGCCAGCAGCGCCGAAGGCAAAAACACCGGGGAGCTGTTTTTT